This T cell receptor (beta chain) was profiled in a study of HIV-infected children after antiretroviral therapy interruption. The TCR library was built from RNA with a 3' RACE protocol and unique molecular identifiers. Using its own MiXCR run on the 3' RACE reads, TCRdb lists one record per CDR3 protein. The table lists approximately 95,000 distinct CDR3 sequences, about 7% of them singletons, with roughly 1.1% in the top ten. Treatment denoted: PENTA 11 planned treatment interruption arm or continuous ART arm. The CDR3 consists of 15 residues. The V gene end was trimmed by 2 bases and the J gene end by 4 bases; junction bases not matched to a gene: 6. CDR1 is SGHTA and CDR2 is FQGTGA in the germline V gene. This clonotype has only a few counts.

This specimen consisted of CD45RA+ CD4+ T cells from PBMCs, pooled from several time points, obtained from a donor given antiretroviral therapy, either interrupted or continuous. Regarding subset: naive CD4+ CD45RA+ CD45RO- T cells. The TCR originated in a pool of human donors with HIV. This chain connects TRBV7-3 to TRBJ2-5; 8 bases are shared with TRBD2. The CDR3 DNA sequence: TGTGCCAGCAGCTTATCCAGCGGGGGACGAGAGACCCAGTACTTC. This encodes CASSLSSGGRETQYF.